This T cell receptor (beta chain) was observed in a study of CD8 T cells in Susac syndrome. Germline V gene data show CDR1 as SGHRS and CDR2 as YFSETQ. CDR3 length: 15 amino acids. After removal of 0 bases from V and 4 bases from J, the junction contained 4 bases not matched to a gene. Random hexamers served to reverse transcribe about 0.5 to 1 ug RNA. The TCR beta CDR3 was amplified by immunoSEQ multiplex PCR across 54 Vbeta, 13 Jbeta. MiXCR, applied by TCRdb to the immunoSEQ multiplex PCR reads, yields one record per CDR3 protein. The sample gives about 50,000 distinct CDR3 sequences, 93% of which show up once; roughly 0.5% is in the top ten. A single count supports this clonotype.

The TCR sequence derives from a human donor with multiple sclerosis. The genes are TRBV5-1 and TRBJ1-1, with TRBD1 matching 9 bases. Sample: CD8+ T cells from PBMCs. The CDR3, as DNA: TGCGCCAGCAGCTTGGGGACAGGGGTCGGCACTGAAGCTTTCTTT. This encodes CASSLGTGVGTEAFF.